This paragraph reports one T cell receptor (beta chain). These data belong to a study of blood T cell repertoires in COVID-19. About the study: Some COVID-19 samples were acute and others convalescent; all came from the United States, Italy and Spain. Sample material is recorded as cDNA or gDNA derived from T cells, B-cell-depleted T cells, or PBMCs.

Profiling relied on immunoSEQ multiplex PCR, and the TCRdb table lists in-frame clones only, not all of them. The sample holds about 200,000 clones; about nine tenths are singletons and the top ten take 0.75% to 0.95%. Unmatched junction bases numbered 6, after V lost 7 bases and J lost 2 bases. CDR1 and CDR2 from the germline V gene are MNHEY and SMNVEV (reference sequence). The CDR3 is made up of 14 amino acids. The chain is built from TRBV27 and TRBJ2-7; 9 nucleotides match TRBD1. Sequenced sample: peripheral blood. This sequence was found in a woman aged 70-85 years with acute or convalescent COVID-19. As DNA, the CDR3 is TGTGCCAGCAAGGGGGACAGGGTCACCTACGAGCAGTACTTC. This gives the protein CASKGDRVTYEQYF.